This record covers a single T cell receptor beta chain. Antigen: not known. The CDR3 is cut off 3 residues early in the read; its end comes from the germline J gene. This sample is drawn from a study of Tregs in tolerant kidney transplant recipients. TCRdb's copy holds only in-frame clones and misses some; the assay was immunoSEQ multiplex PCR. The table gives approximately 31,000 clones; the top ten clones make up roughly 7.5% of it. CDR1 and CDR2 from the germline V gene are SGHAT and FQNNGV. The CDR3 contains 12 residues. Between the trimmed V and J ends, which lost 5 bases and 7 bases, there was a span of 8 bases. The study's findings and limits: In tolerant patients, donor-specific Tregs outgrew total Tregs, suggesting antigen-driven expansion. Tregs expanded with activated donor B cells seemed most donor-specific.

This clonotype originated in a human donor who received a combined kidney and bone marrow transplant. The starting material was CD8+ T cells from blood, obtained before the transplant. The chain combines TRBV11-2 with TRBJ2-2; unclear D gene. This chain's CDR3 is CASSTQGGELFF. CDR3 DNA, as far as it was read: TGTGCCAGCAGCACCCAAGGCGGGGAG.